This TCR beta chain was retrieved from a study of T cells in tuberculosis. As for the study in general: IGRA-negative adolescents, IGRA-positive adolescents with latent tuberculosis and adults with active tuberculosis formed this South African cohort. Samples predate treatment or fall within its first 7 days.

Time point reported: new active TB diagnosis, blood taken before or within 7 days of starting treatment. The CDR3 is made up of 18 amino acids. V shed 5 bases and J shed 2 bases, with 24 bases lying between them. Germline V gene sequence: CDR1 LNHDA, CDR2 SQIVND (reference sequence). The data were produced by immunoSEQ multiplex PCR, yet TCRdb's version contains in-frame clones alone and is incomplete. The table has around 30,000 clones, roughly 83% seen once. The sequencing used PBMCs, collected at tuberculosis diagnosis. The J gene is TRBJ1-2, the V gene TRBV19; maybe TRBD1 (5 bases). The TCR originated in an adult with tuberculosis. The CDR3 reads CASSLRLATALENYGYTF. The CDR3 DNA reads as TGTGCCAGTAGTTTGAGGCTCGCGACAGCTCTTGAGAACTATGGCTACACCTTC. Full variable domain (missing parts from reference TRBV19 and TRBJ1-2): DGGITQSPKYLFRKEGQNVTLSCEQNLNHDAMYWYRQDPGQGLRLIYYSQIVNDFQKGDIAEGYSVSREKKESFPLTVTSAQKNPTAFYLCASSLRLATALENYGYTFGSGTRLTVV.